These 30 T cell receptor beta chains share one sample of origin, sequenced in a study of T cell responses to AZD1222 COVID-19 vaccine. Profiling relied on immunoSEQ multiplex PCR, and the TCRdb table lists in-frame clones only, not all of them. The data contain 130,000 to 150,000 clones, roughly 92% of them seen just once; the ten biggest clones take up about 1.5%. Here the sequenced sample was peripheral blood, taken on day 0 of AZD1222 vaccination. The receptors were sampled from an adult in good health.

V is TRBV18 and J is TRBJ1-5; TRBD1 might be the D (5 bases). The V end was cut by 3 bases, the J end by 4 bases, with 19 bases between. The germline CDR1 and CDR2 sequences are KGHSH and LQKENI. The CDR3 totals 17 residues. The CDR3: CASSPQGTGRNNQPQHF. CDR3 nucleotide sequence: TGTGCCAGCTCACCTCAAGGGACGGGACGTAATAATCAGCCCCAGCATTTT. The full variable domain, in which reference TRBV18 and TRBJ1-5 provide the parts outside the CDR3, is NAGVMQNPRHLVRRRGQEARLRCSPMKGHSHVYWYRQLPEEGLKFMVYLQKENIIDESGMPKERFSAEFPKEGPSILRIQQVVRGDSAAYFCASSPQGTGRNNQPQHFGDGTRLSIL.

The chain uses TRBV7-8 and TRBJ2-7; D is unresolved. V lost 5 bases to trimming and J lost 5 bases, with 13 bases between them. The CDR3 is made up of 13 amino acids. Germline loops: CDR1 SGHVS, CDR2 FQNEAQ. The CDR3, as DNA: TGTGCCAGCAGCAAAGAAATAACGCACGAGCAGTACTTC. It encodes CASSKEITHEQYF.

This clone was seen a handful of times. CDR3 residues: CASSLGLVAETQYF. CDR3 in DNA: TGTGCCAGTAGCCTTGGACTAGTGGCTGAGACCCAGTACTTC. V is TRBV19 and J is TRBJ2-5; 7 nucleotides align to TRBD2. V was clipped by 6 bases and J by 5 bases; unmatched bases: 9. Germline CDR1 LNHDA, CDR2 SQIVND (reference sequence). This CDR3 has 14 amino acids.

V usage is TRBV6-1 and J usage is TRBJ1-1, with D uncertain. CDR3 length: 14 amino acids. CDR1 and CDR2 (germline): MNHNS, SASEGT. V lost 1 base, J lost 6 bases, and 12 bases lay in between. CDR3 sequence reads: CASSEVSPGSEAFF. CDR3 bases: TGTGCCAGCAGTGAAGTTAGTCCGGGCTCTGAAGCTTTCTTT.

The gene calls are TRBV4-1 and TRBJ1-1, with D possibly matching TRBD1 (6 bases). The V end lost 2 bases, the J end lost 3 bases, and 16 bases lay between the germline ends. Germline V gene data show CDR1 as MGHRA and CDR2 as YSYEKL. The CDR3 consists of 16 residues. CDR3 amino acids: CASSQLIRRGDTEAFF. In DNA, the CDR3 is TGCGCCAGCAGCCAACTTATCCGCAGGGGAGACACTGAAGCTTTCTTT.

V gene TRBV5-1 combines with J gene TRBJ2-5, with 9 positions matching TRBD2. CDR1 is SGHRS, CDR2 YFSETQ, per germline. The CDR3 is 16 residues long. V trimming: 4 bases; J trimming: 5 bases; junction bases outside the gene matches: 12. The CDR3 is CASSAVSGSGSETQYF. The CDR3 DNA follows: TGCGCCAGCAGCGCCGTTAGCGGGAGTGGCTCGGAGACCCAGTACTTC.

The J gene is TRBJ1-6, the V gene TRBV6-7; unclear D gene. TRBV6-7 is an open reading frame, and its role is uncertain. The CDR3 spans 18 residues. The V end was cut by 0 bases, the J end by 0 bases, with 12 bases between. The CDR3 nucleotides read TGTGCCAGCAGTTACTCGAAGGACGGAGACTCCTATAATTCACCCCTCCACTTT. The encoded protein is CASSYSKDGDSYNSPLHF.

This chain links TRBV9 with TRBJ2-3; D not certain. The V and J ends lost 2 bases and 4 bases respectively, with 11 bases between them. The CDR3 sequence is 14 residues long. CDR1 is SGDLS and CDR2 is YYNGEE in the germline V gene. The CDR3 region is CASSVIAASDTQYF. DNA for the CDR3: TGTGCCAGCAGCGTGATAGCAGCGTCAGATACGCAGTATTTT.

The J gene is TRBJ2-1, the V gene TRBV27; TRBD1 might be the D (5 bases). The CDR3 extends over 13 amino acids. Per germline, CDR1 MNHEY and CDR2 SMNVEV (reference sequence). V lost 3 bases and J lost 9, with 12 bases in between. CDR3 sequence (DNA): TGTGCCAGCAGTTTGGTGCAAGGGGCTGAGCAGTTCTTC. It specifies CASSLVQGAEQFF.

The rearrangement links TRBV29-1 to TRBJ2-1; D not certain. Germline V CDR1 and CDR2: SQVTM, ANQGSEA. V was shortened by 2 bases and J by 5 bases, with 10 bases between the two germline ends. The CDR3 runs to 13 residues. The CDR3 nucleotides are TGCAGCGTTGAACAGACACCTAACAATGAGCAGTTCTTC. It yields the protein CSVEQTPNNEQFF.

This chain joins TRBV5-1 and TRBJ2-5; TRBD1 aligns across 9 bases. The CDR3 has 14 residues. From germline, CDR1 is SGHRS and CDR2 YFSETQ. After removal of 4 bases from V and 4 bases from J, the junction contained 5 bases not matched to a gene. The CDR3: CASSRDRDLETQYF. CDR3 coding DNA: TGCGCCAGCAGCCGGGACAGGGACCTAGAGACCCAGTACTTC.

V gene TRBV1 combines with J gene TRBJ2-7; TRBD2, the D gene given by the table, was not confirmed from the DNA. TRBV1 is annotated as a pseudogene. The CDR3 totals 15 residues. CDR3 sequence (DNA): TGCACCAGCAGCCCAAGACTAGCGGGAGTAAACGAGCAGTACTTC. It codes for CTSSPRLAGVNEQYF.

About this clone itself: One end of the junction fails to match germline, which may point to a read error. The rearrangement links TRBV7-7 to TRBJ2-3; D perhaps matches TRBD1 (6 bases). This CDR3 contains 15 residues. The germline gives CDR1 SSHAT, CDR2 FNYEAQ (reference sequence). The CDR3 reads CASSPTGVFTDTQYF. The CDR3 DNA sequence: TGTGCTAGCAGCCCGACAGGAGTCTTCACAGATACGCAGTATTTT.

This clone came up once. The chain is built from TRBV6-5 and TRBJ2-2, with 7 positions matching TRBD2. This CDR3 spans 14 amino acids. Germline trimming cut 8 bases from V and 5 bases from J; bases unmatched to any gene: 8. Germline loops: CDR1 MNHEY, CDR2 SVGAGI. The CDR3, as DNA: TGTGCCAGCGGAGGGGAGGGACGGACCGGGGAGCTGTTTTTT. Translated: CASGGEGRTGELFF.

This sequence joins TRBV6-1 and TRBJ2-7; D call uncertain. Trimming cost V 0 bases and J 7 bases, with 10 bases left between them. CDR3 length: 13 amino acids. Germline CDR1 reads MNHNS; CDR2 reads SASEGT. This chain's CDR3 is CASSEAGYYEQYF. Written as DNA, the CDR3 is TGTGCCAGCAGTGAAGCAGGGTACTATGAGCAGTACTTC.

V and J are TRBV11-2 and TRBJ1-1; D not resolved. With 6 bases removed from V and 2 bases from J, the gap between germline ends came to 10 bases. CDR1 is SGHAT, CDR2 FQNNGV, per germline. The CDR3 extends over 13 amino acids. The CDR3 sequence: CASSPTVNTEAFF. CDR3 sequence (DNA): TGTGCCAGCAGTCCCACAGTAAACACTGAAGCTTTCTTT.

This clone was observed a single time. This sequence joins TRBV5-1 and TRBJ1-2; D is perhaps TRBD1 (6 bases). The CDR3 has 16 amino acids. Germline V gives CDR1 SGHRS, CDR2 YFSETQ. The ends were cut back, 0 bases at V and 6 bases at J, with 18 bases in the middle. Here the CDR3 DNA reads TGCGCCAGCAGCTTGGAAAGGGGGGCGTATAGCGATGGCTACACCTTC. Amino acid sequence: CASSLERGAYSDGYTF.

V usage is TRBV19 and J usage is TRBJ1-1; the match to TRBD1 covers 7 bases. Unmatched junction bases numbered 11, after V lost 4 bases and J lost 6 bases. Germline V gene sequence: CDR1 LNHDA, CDR2 SQIVND (reference sequence). The CDR3 extends over 15 amino acids. Here the CDR3 reads CASSRQGPAIPEAFF. Here the CDR3 DNA reads TGTGCCAGTAGTAGACAGGGCCCCGCGATCCCTGAAGCTTTCTTT.

The chain carries TRBV30 and TRBJ1-6; possibly TRBD1 for D (5 bases). CDR1 is GTSNPN and CDR2 is SVGIG in the germline V gene (reference sequence). Trimming took off 5 bases at V and 9 bases at J, with 11 bases between the two ends. The length of the CDR3 is 12 residues. This CDR3 reads CAWGGGGSPLHF. Written as DNA, the CDR3 is TGTGCCTGGGGGGGTGGGGGTTCACCCCTCCACTTT.

This chain joins TRBV29-1 and TRBJ1-1; TRBD1 is a possible D gene (5 bases). CDR1 is SQVTM, CDR2 ANQGSEA, per germline. This CDR3 is built from 13 residues. Trimming cost V 6 bases and J 4 bases, with 15 bases left between them. The CDR3 here is CSVGQGWGTEAFF. The CDR3 bases are TGCAGCGTGGGGCAGGGATGGGGCACTGAAGCTTTCTTT.

The CDR3 region has the DNA TGTGCCAGCAGTTTAGGGGGTGTAATTGACAATCAGCCCCAGCATTTT. It yields the protein CASSLGGVIDNQPQHF. The rearrangement links TRBV27 to TRBJ1-5; possible D gene TRBD1, 5 bases. V lost 2 bases to trimming and J lost 3 bases, with 14 bases between them. CDR3 length: 16 residues. The germline CDR1 and CDR2 sequences are MNHEY and SMNVEV (reference sequence).

The chain links TRBV4-1 to TRBJ1-1, with D hard to call. There are 14 residues in the CDR3. The germline CDR1 and CDR2 sequences are MGHRA and YSYEKL. V lost 4 bases, J lost 4 bases, and 13 bases lay in between. Written as DNA, the CDR3 is TGCGCCAGCAGCCGCGGACCGGAGGGCACTGAAGCTTTCTTT. Protein: CASSRGPEGTEAFF.

The J gene is TRBJ1-1, the V gene TRBV7-3, with D maybe TRBD1 (6 bases). The germline V gene has CDR1 SGHTA and CDR2 FQGTGA. Deletions cut 5 bases from V and 6 bases from J, with 16 bases between. This CDR3 has 14 residues. The CDR3 region is CASSAGHLGAEAFF. The DNA of the CDR3 is TGTGCCAGCAGCGCGGGACACCTAGGGGCTGAAGCTTTCTTT.

The V call is TRBV7-2, the J call TRBJ1-6; D is perhaps TRBD1 (6 bases). Germline V gene lookup returns CDR1 SGHTA and CDR2 FQGNSA. Trimming cost V 5 bases and J 4 bases, with 18 bases left between them. This CDR3 has 17 residues. The CDR3 region is CASSPQGWAAYNSPLHF. The CDR3 DNA sequence: TGTGCCAGCAGCCCGCAGGGGTGGGCAGCTTATAATTCACCCCTCCACTTT.

The CDR3 DNA reads TGTGCCACCCCTAAGCTGGGGACAGTTAACACCGGGGAGCTGTTTTTT. Encoded protein: CATPKLGTVNTGELFF. The J gene is TRBJ2-2, the V gene TRBV19, with 7 bases lining up with TRBD1. There are 16 residues in the CDR3. Germline V CDR1 and CDR2: LNHDA, SQIVND (reference sequence). V dropped 10 bases and J dropped 2; count of bases not matched to a gene: 13.

V usage is TRBV18 and J usage is TRBJ1-3; D is undetermined. This CDR3 has 16 residues. The V gene lost 3 bases and the J gene lost 0 bases, with 12 bases spanning the gap. Germline CDR1 KGHSH, CDR2 LQKENI. The CDR3 nucleotides read TGTGCCAGCTCACCCGCCGTACCGAGCTCTGGAAACACCATATATTTT. Its protein product is CASSPAVPSSGNTIYF. Supplemented by reference TRBV18 and TRBJ1-3, the full variable domain reads NAGVMQNPRHLVRRRGQEARLRCSPMKGHSHVYWYRQLPEEGLKFMVYLQKENIIDESGMPKERFSAEFPKEGPSILRIQQVVRGDSAAYFCASSPAVPSSGNTIYFGEGSWLTVV.

This rearrangement joins TRBV3-1 (or the pseudogene TRBV3-2) to TRBJ1-6; D is ambiguous. Trimming shortened V by 1 base and J by 10 bases, and 17 bases separated the two germline ends. The CDR3 is 16 amino acids. CDR1 and CDR2 from the germline V gene are LGHDT and YNNKEL (reference sequence). Written as DNA, the CDR3 is TGTGCCAGCAGCCAAGCCCCAGCAGAGGATGGGTCACCCCTCCACTTT. It is translated as CASSQAPAEDGSPLHF.

The gene calls are TRBV14 and TRBJ2-7; 12 bases line up with TRBD2. J lost 7 bases, V lost 4 bases, and 8 bases had no gene match. The CDR3 is made up of 15 amino acids. Per germline, CDR1 SGHDN and CDR2 FVKESK. CDR3 DNA: TGTGCCAGCAGCCGGCTAGCGGGAGGGTATTGGGAGCAGTACTTC. Residues: CASSRLAGGYWEQYF.

The genes are TRBV5-4 and TRBJ2-1; 8 bases fit TRBD1. V lost 4 bases and J lost 7; bases outside the gene matches: 4. The length of the CDR3 is 13 residues. Germline loops: CDR1 SGHNT, CDR2 YYREEE (reference sequence). In nucleotides, the CDR3 is TGTGCCAGCAGCGCGGACAGGGAGAATGAGCAGTTCTTC. Protein sequence: CASSADRENEQFF.

The chain employs TRBV5-1 and TRBJ2-6, with D perhaps TRBD1 (5 bases). Trimming left V 4 bases short and J 0 bases short, with 8 bases between. Germline lookup yields CDR1 SGHRS and CDR2 YFSETQ. The CDR3 contains 15 residues. CDR3 DNA sequence: TGCGCCAGCAGCCCGACAGACTCTGGGGCCAACGTCCTGACTTTC. This gives the protein CASSPTDSGANVLTF.